This TCR beta chain was identified during a study of blood T cell repertoires in COVID-19. Study as a whole: Researchers got acute and convalescent COVID-19 samples from the United States, Italy and Spain. T cells, B-cell-depleted T cells, or PBMCs supplied cDNA or gDNA.

The method was immunoSEQ multiplex PCR; TCRdb's version includes in-frame clones alone and lacks a portion of them. The sample shows 150,000 or so clones, roughly 90% of them seen only once. The sample consisted of peripheral blood. The sequence was collected from a man in his late teens or twenties with acute or convalescent COVID-19.

CDR3 residues: CASSQLRGQGTTPSYNEQFF. Written as DNA, the CDR3 is TGTGCCAGCAGCCAACTCAGGGGGCAGGGGACCACCCCCTCCTACAATGAGCAGTTCTTC. V gene TRBV14 combines with J gene TRBJ2-1; 8 positions agree with TRBD1. The length of the CDR3 is 20 residues. Germline V lookup: CDR1 SGHDN, CDR2 FVKESK. V lost 2 bases and J lost 0; bases outside the gene matches: 15.